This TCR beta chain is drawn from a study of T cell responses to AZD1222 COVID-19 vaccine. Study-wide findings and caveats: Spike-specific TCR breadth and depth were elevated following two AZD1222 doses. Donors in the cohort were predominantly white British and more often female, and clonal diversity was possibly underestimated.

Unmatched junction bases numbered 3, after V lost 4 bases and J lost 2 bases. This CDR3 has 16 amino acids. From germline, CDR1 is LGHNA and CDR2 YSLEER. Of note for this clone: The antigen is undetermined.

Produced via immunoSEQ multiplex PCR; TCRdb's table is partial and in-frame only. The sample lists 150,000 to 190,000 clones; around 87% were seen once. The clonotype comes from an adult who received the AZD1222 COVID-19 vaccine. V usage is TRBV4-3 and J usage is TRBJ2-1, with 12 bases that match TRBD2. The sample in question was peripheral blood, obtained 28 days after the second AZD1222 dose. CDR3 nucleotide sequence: TGCGCCAGCAGCCCCGGACTAGCGGGACCCTACAATGAGCAGTTCTTC. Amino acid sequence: CASSPGLAGPYNEQFF.